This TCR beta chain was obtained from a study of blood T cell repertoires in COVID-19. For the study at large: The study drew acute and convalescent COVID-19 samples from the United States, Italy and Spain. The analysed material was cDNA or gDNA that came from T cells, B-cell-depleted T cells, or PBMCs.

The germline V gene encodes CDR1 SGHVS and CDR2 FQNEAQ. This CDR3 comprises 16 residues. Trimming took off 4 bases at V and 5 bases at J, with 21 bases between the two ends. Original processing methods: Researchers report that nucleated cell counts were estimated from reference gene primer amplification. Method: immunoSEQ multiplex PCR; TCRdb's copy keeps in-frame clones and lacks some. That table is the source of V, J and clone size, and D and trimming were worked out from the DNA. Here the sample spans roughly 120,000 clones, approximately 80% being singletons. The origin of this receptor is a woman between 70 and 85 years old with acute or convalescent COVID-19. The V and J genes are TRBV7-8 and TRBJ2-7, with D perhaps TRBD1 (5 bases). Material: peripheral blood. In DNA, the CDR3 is TGTGCCAGCAGCTCCCGACTGGTGGGGCCGACGGACGAGCAGTACTTC. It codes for CASSSRLVGPTDEQYF.